Listed here are 10 T cell receptor beta chains from one sample, sequenced in a study of CD8+ T cells in alopecia areata. Once RNA had been extracted, it was reverse transcribed into cDNA to act as the sequencing template. Assay used: immunoSEQ multiplex PCR; TCRdb lists only in-frame clones, some missing. This table has 150,000 or so clones, about 87% appearing once. This specimen was CD8+ T cells sorted from blood, taken at week 0. The origin of the receptors is a human donor with alopecia areata.

The chain combines TRBV7-9 with TRBJ1-2, with D tentatively TRBD1 (6 bases). The V end lost 1 base, the J end lost 3 bases, and 12 bases lay between the germline ends. The CDR3 spans 15 residues. Looked up from germline, CDR1 is SEHNR and CDR2 is FQNEAQ (reference sequence). CDR3 DNA sequence: TGTGCCAGCAGCTTAGAGCCAGGGGATGACTATGGCTACACCTTC. Its protein is CASSLEPGDDYGYTF.

V usage is TRBV12-5 and J usage is TRBJ1-2; no definite D call. The V end lost 1 base, the J end lost 10 bases, and 19 bases lay between the germline ends. The germline gives CDR1 LGHNT, CDR2 FRNRAP. CDR3 length: 15 amino acids. Here the CDR3 reads CASGLAVDPLFDYTF. CDR3 in DNA: TGTGCTAGTGGTTTGGCCGTGGACCCCCTTTTCGACTACACCTTC.

This clone was recorded once. This chain joins TRBV13 and TRBJ2-5, with D possibly matching TRBD1 (6 bases). The CDR3 runs to 15 residues. Trimming removed 4 bases from V and 5 bases from J, with 17 bases in between. Germline values: CDR1 PRHDT, CDR2 FYEKMQ (reference sequence). CDR3 DNA: TGTGCCAGCAGCTCCAACCTAGGGGGAGCGGAGACCCAGTACTTC. This translates into CASSSNLGGAETQYF.

The V call is TRBV9, the J call TRBJ2-7; TRBD2 aligns across 10 bases. CDR3 size: 16 residues. Trimming took 1 base from V and 4 from J; bases not matched to a gene: 8. Germline values: CDR1 SGDLS, CDR2 YYNGEE. Here the CDR3 DNA reads TGTGCCAGCAGCGTAAGCGGGAGGGCCTTCGGGTACGAGCAGTACTTC. Protein product: CASSVSGRAFGYEQYF.

This clone was detected once. The chain recombines TRBV27 with TRBJ1-5; D gene unclear. The CDR3 is 14 residues long. Germline assignment: CDR1 MNHEY and CDR2 SMNVEV (reference sequence). V dropped 5 bases and J dropped 4 bases, with 12 bases sitting between them. The CDR3 reads CASSIRAANQPQHF. DNA of the CDR3: TGTGCCAGCAGTATTCGGGCGGCAAATCAGCCCCAGCATTTT.

The V gene is TRBV11-2, the J gene TRBJ2-5; D gene unclear. Germline V CDR1 and CDR2: SGHAT, FQNNGV. Trimming stripped 1 base from V and 5 bases from J, with 2 bases between. This CDR3 has 11 amino acids. The CDR3 DNA reads TGTGCCAGCAGCTTAGGGGAGACCCAGTACTTC. Its translation is CASSLGETQYF.

This clone has a single count. The gene calls are TRBV29-1 and TRBJ2-7; D gene uncertain. The germline V gene has CDR1 SQVTM and CDR2 ANQGSEA. V shed 1 base and J shed 0 bases, with 4 bases lying between them. This CDR3 contains 12 residues. The CDR3 DNA follows: TGCAGCGTTGAAGGCAGCTCCTACGAGCAGTACTTC. As protein: CSVEGSSYEQYF.

The chain joins TRBV23-1 to TRBJ2-7; the D is unclear. TRBV23-1 is placed among ORFs of uncertain function. CDR3 length equals 13 residues. V was clipped by 7 bases and J by 5 bases, with 15 bases between them. The CDR3 DNA follows: TGCGCCAGCAACCAGATCTTTCCCCACGAGCAGTACTTC. It translates to CASNQIFPHEQYF.

This clone occurred once. The chain links TRBV29-1 to TRBJ2-3; 7 bases line up with TRBD1. After removal of 0 bases from V and 6 bases from J, the junction contained 12 bases not matched to a gene. The CDR3 consists of 16 residues. Looked up from germline, CDR1 is SQVTM and CDR2 is ANQGSEA. The CDR3 is CSVEDWDRGIGDTQYF. CDR3 nucleotide sequence: TGCAGCGTTGAAGACTGGGACAGAGGAATCGGTGATACGCAGTATTTT.

This clone was picked up one time. This chain connects TRBV27 to TRBJ1-1; D is ambiguous. Germline values: CDR1 MNHEY, CDR2 SMNVEV (reference sequence). This CDR3 spans 13 amino acids. V was pared by 8 bases and J by 4 bases, with 14 bases between. The chain's CDR3 is CASSPAEITEAFF. The CDR3 bases are TGTGCCAGCTCCCCGGCAGAGATCACTGAAGCTTTCTTT.